The rows below give T cell receptor beta chains drawn from one sample of a study of blood T cells in healthy people across ages. In TCRdb, the 5' RACE reads were re-called with MiXCR into one record per CDR3 protein. The table includes roughly 790,000 distinct CDR3 sequences, roughly two fifths detected once. Sequencing was performed on blood. All receptors derive from an older woman in good health. Each CDR3 is given with its conserved first and last residue.

j_call,v_call,cdr3_aa
TRBJ2-7,TRBV27,CASSLASAGEQYF
TRBJ1-2,TRBV20-1,CSARDLVEANYGYTF
TRBJ2-1,TRBV7-3,CASSSPGLANNEQFF
TRBJ2-7,TRBV2,CASSDYEQYF
TRBJ1-4,TRBV2,CASTTREKLFF
-,TRBV3-1,CASSPGYSGGYNEQYF
TRBJ2-4,TRBV25-1,CASSLTRTNIQYF
TRBJ2-7,TRBV20-1,CSARGSSSTYEQYF
TRBJ2-3,TRBV11-2,CASSSTLAGGASTDTQYF
TRBJ2-7,TRBV29-1,CSASPWGGNEQYF
TRBJ2-3,TRBV27,CASSLWGAGAGADTQYF
TRBJ2-1,TRBV3-1,CASAPLGNEQFF
TRBJ2-7,TRBV6-1,CASDPGGTSYEQYF
TRBJ2-1,TRBV3-1,CASSQPGRYNEQFF
TRBJ1-5,TRBV24-1,CATSDGDRPNQPQHF
TRBJ2-1,TRBV28,CASSSAGEYNEQFF
TRBJ1-2,TRBV14,CASSQQYNYGYTF
TRBJ1-1,TRBV5-1,CASSSTLSGNTEAFF
TRBJ1-6,TRBV20-1,CSAQRGRLSSYNSPLHF
TRBJ1-4,TRBV29-1,CSVDVRSLEKLFF
TRBJ2-1,TRBV7-2,CASRAGTSGSEQFF
TRBJ2-1,TRBV12-3/TRBV12-4,CASSLARSSYNEQFF
TRBJ2-1,TRBV12-3/TRBV12-4,CASSPMGAGVGDEQFF